A selection of T cell receptor beta chains follows, all from one sample in a study of T cells after somatic rescue of genetic block. Repertoires were generated with immunoSEQ multiplex PCR, while TCRdb's copy carries only in-frame clones and drops some. The sample yields 11,000 to 15,000 clones, around three quarters seen once. Sample: peripheral blood mononuclear cells (PBMCs). The receptors here all came from a boy younger than 18. Both conserved end residues are part of each CDR3. D genes are given only for firm matches. Not all rows give a size; the values are once, few, many and, for expanded clones, a class.

j_gene: TRBJ1-4
d_gene: -
abundance: -
v_gene: TRBV28
CDR3aa: CASSFVGLATNEKLFF
CDR3nt: TGTGCCAGCAGTTTTGTGGGTTTGGCAACTAATGAAAAACTGTTTTTT

j_gene: TRBJ1-5
d_gene: -
abundance: -
v_gene: TRBV15
CDR3aa: CATSRVSLGNQPQHF
CDR3nt: TGTGCCACCAGCAGAGTCAGCTTAGGCAATCAGCCCCAGCATTTT

j_gene: TRBJ1-2
d_gene: -
abundance: once
v_gene: TRBV6-5
CDR3aa: CASSYSTGAANYGYTF
CDR3nt: TGTGCCAGCAGTTACTCGACAGGCGCGGCTAACTATGGCTACACCTTC

j_gene: TRBJ2-1
d_gene: -
abundance: few
v_gene: TRBV6-6
CDR3aa: CASSYLGVGWNEQFF
CDR3nt: TGTGCCAGCAGTTACCTAGGCGTCGGCTGGAATGAGCAGTTCTTC

j_gene: TRBJ2-2
d_gene: TRBD2
abundance: once
v_gene: TRBV11-2
CDR3aa: CASSAGLAGAGAGELFF
CDR3nt: TGTGCCAGCAGCGCGGGACTAGCGGGAGCAGGGGCCGGGGAGCTGTTTTTT

j_gene: TRBJ1-1
d_gene: TRBD1
abundance: few
v_gene: TRBV15
CDR3aa: CATSGTGFTEAFF
CDR3nt: TGTGCCACCAGCGGGACAGGGTTTACTGAAGCTTTCTTT

j_gene: TRBJ2-3
d_gene: TRBD2
abundance: -
v_gene: TRBV27
CDR3aa: CASSPTSGRANTQYF
CDR3nt: TGTGCCAGCAGTCCAACTAGCGGGAGGGCTAATACGCAGTATTTT

j_gene: TRBJ2-7
d_gene: -
abundance: once
v_gene: TRBV28
CDR3aa: CASSLFGVEQYF
CDR3nt: TGTGCCAGCAGTTTATTCGGGGTCGAGCAGTACTTC

j_gene: TRBJ2-7
d_gene: TRBD1
abundance: -
v_gene: TRBV10-3
CDR3aa: CAIRDRVSHEQYF
CDR3nt: TGTGCCATCCGGGACAGAGTGAGCCACGAGCAGTACTTC

j_gene: TRBJ2-3
d_gene: -
abundance: few
v_gene: TRBV14
CDR3aa: CASSQGGRAYTQYF
CDR3nt: TGTGCCAGCAGCCAAGGAGGCAGGGCCTATACGCAGTATTTT

j_gene: TRBJ2-1
d_gene: -
abundance: -
v_gene: TRBV11-2
CDR3aa: CASSLRGGHNEQFF
CDR3nt: TGTGCCAGCAGCTTAAGGGGGGGGCACAATGAGCAGTTCTTC

j_gene: TRBJ1-2
d_gene: TRBD1
abundance: -
v_gene: TRBV11-1
CDR3aa: CASSPQGYYGYTF
CDR3nt: TGTGCCAGCAGCCCACAGGGGTACTATGGCTACACCTTC

j_gene: TRBJ2-5
d_gene: TRBD2
abundance: few
v_gene: TRBV13
CDR3aa: CASSHGLAGTKETQYF
CDR3nt: TGTGCCAGCAGCCACGGACTAGCGGGAACCAAAGAGACCCAGTACTTC

j_gene: TRBJ1-3
d_gene: -
abundance: -
v_gene: TRBV11-2
CDR3aa: CASSLERGRGSGNTIYF
CDR3nt: TGTGCCAGCAGCTTAGAGCGGGGCCGGGGCTCTGGAAACACCATATATTTT